Shown below are 32 T cell receptor beta chains from a single sample sequenced in a study of T and B cells in COVID-19 patients. TRB rearrangements were amplified by multiplex PCR with BIOMED2 TRB-A/B primers. Each CDR3 protein is one row after TCRdb ran MiXCR on the multiplex PCR reads. This sample has nearly 15,000 distinct CDR3 sequences, with roughly 29% found just once. TRB was amplified from around 250-500 ng of blood genomic DNA. The source material was blood. The receptors were gathered from a human donor who had recovered from COVID-19.

This clonotype is categorized as medium-sized (0.01 to 0.1%). The chain combines TRBV19 with TRBJ2-7, with 7 bases lining up with TRBD1. Germline CDR1 is LNHDA and CDR2 is SQIVND (reference sequence). The J segment lost 6 bases and the V segment lost 5 bases, leaving 10 bases of the junction unmatched. This CDR3 is 14 amino acids long. CDR3 sequence (DNA): TGTGCCAGTAGTCTACTAACAGGGGTCGGCGAGCAGTACTTC. Translation gives CASSLLTGVGEQYF.

The rearrangement joins TRBV11-3 to TRBJ2-1; TRBD2 might be the D (6 bases). Germline CDR1 and CDR2: SGHNT and YENEEA. The ends were cut back, 5 bases at V and 6 bases at J, with 17 bases in the middle. The CDR3 has 15 amino acids. CDR3 protein: CASSPLRGRANEQFF. The CDR3 DNA sequence: TGTGCCAGCAGCCCTCTGCGGGGAAGGGCCAATGAGCAGTTCTTC.

V usage is TRBV6-2 or TRBV6-3 and J usage is TRBJ1-2; perhaps TRBD1 as D (5 bases). With 8 bases removed from V and 3 bases from J, the gap between germline ends came to 19 bases. The CDR3 is 15 residues long. CDR1 is MNHEY, CDR2 SVGEGT, per germline. This CDR3 is CASGPSTALYYGYTF. DNA for the CDR3: TGTGCCAGCGGTCCTTCGACAGCGTTGTACTATGGCTACACCTTC.

This clonotype was found a few times. The chain recombines TRBV5-4 with TRBJ2-2; 8 nucleotides match TRBD2. Germline V gives CDR1 SGHNT, CDR2 YYREEE (reference sequence). Trimming took 3 bases from V and 5 from J; bases not matched to a gene: 6. CDR3 size: 15 residues. The CDR3 here is CASSSDGGATGELFF. The CDR3 nucleotides are TGTGCCAGCAGCTCTGACGGGGGGGCGACCGGGGAGCTGTTTTTT.

This clonotype is classed as medium-sized. The chain couples TRBV29-1 to TRBJ1-2, with D maybe TRBD1 (5 bases). The CDR3 consists of 11 residues. V shed 7 bases and J shed 6 bases, with 12 bases lying between them. Germline loops: CDR1 SQVTM, CDR2 ANQGSEA. CDR3 protein: CSGGGVDGYTF. The CDR3 nucleotides are TGCAGCGGGGGGGGGGTGGATGGCTACACCTTC.

In its sample, this clonotype is medium-sized. CDR3 bases: TGTGCCAGCTCAATCCTTGGGAGGGAGGAGGATACGCAGTATTTT. Translating gives CASSILGREEDTQYF. The chain recombines TRBV18 with TRBJ2-3, with 7 bases that match TRBD2. Germline CDR1 KGHSH, CDR2 LQKENI. The CDR3 covers 15 residues. V lost 5 bases and J lost 6; bases outside the gene matches: 11.

This clonotype is deemed medium-sized. The chain couples TRBV30 to TRBJ2-3; 10 bases are a match to TRBD2. Germline trimming cut 4 bases from V and 1 base from J; bases unmatched to any gene: 8. The CDR3 runs to 16 residues. The V gene's germline CDR1 is GTSNPN and CDR2 SVGIG (reference sequence). The CDR3 loop reads CAWTWGLAGGTDTQYF. For the CDR3, the DNA is TGTGCCTGGACCTGGGGCCTAGCGGGGGGCACAGATACGCAGTATTTT.

This clonotype appeared a few times. V gene TRBV6-2 or TRBV6-3 combines with J gene TRBJ1-4; 11 positions agree with TRBD1. Germline trimming cut 8 bases from V and 8 bases from J; bases unmatched to any gene: 4. CDR1 MNHEY and CDR2 SVGEGT come from the germline V gene. The CDR3 length is 13 residues. The CDR3 region has the DNA TGTGCCAGCGGGGACAGGGGGTACGAAAAACTGTTTTTT. It encodes CASGDRGYEKLFF.

The chain is built from TRBV30 and TRBJ1-6, with 9 bases identical to TRBD1. The CDR3 has 15 amino acids. Germline V gene lookup returns CDR1 GTSNPN and CDR2 SVGIG (reference sequence). The V gene end was trimmed by 2 bases and the J gene end by 6 bases; junction bases not matched to a gene: 5. The CDR3 bases are TGTGCCTGGAGTAAAGGGACAGGGTTTAATTCACCCCTCCACTTT. This encodes CAWSKGTGFNSPLHF.

This clonotype was picked up a small number of times. The chain employs TRBV12-3 or TRBV12-4 and TRBJ1-6, with 8 bases identical to TRBD1. The J segment lost 7 bases and the V segment lost 1 base, leaving 0 bases of the junction unmatched. The CDR3 runs to 14 residues. The CDR3 reads CASSLGQGNSPLHF. The DNA for the CDR3 is TGTGCCAGCAGTTTAGGACAGGGGAATTCACCCCTCCACTTT.

In its sample, this clonotype was seen once. The rearrangement uses TRBV5-1 and TRBJ1-3; maybe TRBD1 (6 bases). CDR1 is SGHRS, CDR2 YFSETQ, per germline. This CDR3 region has 16 residues. Trimming removed 3 bases at V and 3 bases at J, with 16 bases between. Written as DNA, the CDR3 is TGCGCCAGCAGCTCCCGTGGGGGGCTCGGTGGAAACACCATATATTTT. As protein: CASSSRGGLGGNTIYF.

This clonotype is classed as medium-sized (0.01 to 0.1%). The chain carries TRBV29-1 and TRBJ1-4; possibly TRBD1 for D (6 bases). Per germline, CDR1 SQVTM and CDR2 ANQGSEA. CDR3 length: 12 residues. Trimming removed 8 bases from V and 4 bases from J, with 11 bases in between. The CDR3 bases are TGCAGCACGTGGACAGTTAATGAAAAACTGTTTTTT. Translation: CSTWTVNEKLFF.

The rearrangement links TRBV11-2 to TRBJ2-2; the D gene is possibly TRBD2 (5 bases). This CDR3 contains 15 residues. Germline V CDR1 and CDR2: SGHAT, FQNNGV. Trimming shortened V by 4 bases and J by 1 base, and 10 bases separated the two germline ends. The CDR3 reads CASSWDRGNTGELFF. CDR3 bases: TGTGCCAGCAGCTGGGATCGGGGGAACACCGGGGAGCTGTTTTTT.

This clonotype was observed a few times. The rearrangement uses TRBV27 and TRBJ2-7, with D perhaps TRBD1 (5 bases). The CDR3 has 14 residues. Germline V gene lookup returns CDR1 MNHEY and CDR2 SMNVEV (reference sequence). The ends were cut back, 6 bases at V and 2 bases at J, with 14 bases in the middle. CDR3 nucleotide sequence: TGTGCCAGCAGATTTACAGGTTCCCCCTACGAGCAGTACTTC. It encodes CASRFTGSPYEQYF.

The chain links TRBV5-4 to TRBJ2-1, with 7 bases that match TRBD2. From germline, CDR1 is SGHNT and CDR2 YYREEE (reference sequence). Germline trimming cut 4 bases from V and 2 bases from J; bases unmatched to any gene: 9. CDR3 size: 16 residues. CDR3: CASSPGGSGTYNEQFF. Here the CDR3 DNA reads TGTGCCAGCAGCCCAGGCGGGAGCGGGACCTACAATGAGCAGTTCTTC.

This clonotype is classed as medium-sized (0.01 to 0.1%). The V gene is TRBV29-1, the J gene TRBJ2-7, with 9 bases identical to TRBD1. Trimming at V came to 3 bases and at J to 7 bases, leaving 7 bases not matched to a gene. The CDR3 length is 13 residues. CDR1 SQVTM and CDR2 ANQGSEA come from the germline V gene. This CDR3 is CSVEETGGGEQYF. CDR3 bases: TGCAGCGTTGAGGAGACAGGGGGAGGGGAGCAGTACTTC.

This chain uses TRBV20-1 with TRBJ2-7; 13 bases are shared with TRBD2. This CDR3 spans 17 amino acids. Trimming removed 6 bases from V and 2 bases from J; junction bases left unmatched: 13. Germline assignment: CDR1 DFQATT and CDR2 SNEGSKA (reference sequence). CDR3 in DNA: TGCAGTGCCAAGAGAACTAGCGGGAGGGGAGGGACCTACGAGCAGTACTTC. Translated: CSAKRTSGRGGTYEQYF.

This clonotype occurred a few times. The chain recombines TRBV19 with TRBJ1-2; D is unclear. Per germline, CDR1 LNHDA and CDR2 SQIVND (reference sequence). The CDR3 runs to 16 residues. Trimming cost V 0 bases and J 2 bases, with 13 bases left between them. The CDR3 spells CASSIDTDGLNYGYTF. The DNA for the CDR3 is TGTGCCAGTAGTATAGACACGGACGGCCTCAACTATGGCTACACCTTC. The full variable domain, rest sourced from reference TRBV19 and TRBJ1-2, is DGGITQSPKYLFRKEGQNVTLSCEQNLNHDAMYWYRQDPGQGLRLIYYSQIVNDFQKGDIAEGYSVSREKKESFPLTVTSAQKNPTAFYLCASSIDTDGLNYGYTFGSGTRLTVV.

Worth noting for this clonotype: This may come from a read error, since a much larger clone is one base off. This chain links TRBV6-2 or TRBV6-3 with TRBJ2-5; tentative D call: TRBD1 (5 bases). The V gene lost 5 bases and the J gene lost 5 bases, with 18 bases spanning the gap. Germline V lookup: CDR1 MNHEY, CDR2 SVGEGT. The CDR3 loop spans 15 amino acids. The CDR3 protein is CASSTGHGEMETQYF. The CDR3 nucleotides read TGTGCCAGCAGTACTGGACATGGCGAGATGGAGACCCAGTACTTC.

There are a few counts of this clonotype. The rearrangement links TRBV27 to TRBJ2-5; TRBD2 matches 10 bases. The germline V gene encodes CDR1 MNHEY and CDR2 SMNVEV (reference sequence). This CDR3 is 15 amino acids long. V shed 7 bases and J 5 bases; nucleotides not matched to a gene: 10. Here the CDR3 reads CASTPLAGGRETQYF. Here the CDR3 DNA reads TGTGCCAGCACTCCATTAGCGGGAGGCCGGGAGACCCAGTACTTC.

The V gene is TRBV12-3 or TRBV12-4, the J gene TRBJ1-3, with unresolved D. The CDR3 is 13 amino acids. Trimming stripped 6 bases from V and 11 bases from J, with 17 bases between. The CDR3 spells CASSPSGGASIYF. The CDR3 nucleotides read TGTGCCAGCAGCCCCTCGGGAGGCGCCTCCATATATTTT.

This clonotype has just a few counts. This sequence joins TRBV27 and TRBJ1-2; 11 bases agree with TRBD1. Germline values: CDR1 MNHEY, CDR2 SMNVEV (reference sequence). There are 14 residues in the CDR3. V gave up 4 bases and J gave up 5 bases; unmatched junction bases: 3. CDR3 coding DNA: TGTGCCAGCAGTTCCGGACAGGGGGCGTATGGCTACACCTTC. This gives the protein CASSSGQGAYGYTF.

This clonotype was seen many times. The V and J genes are TRBV29-1 and TRBJ1-2; 8 bases align to TRBD1. J was trimmed by 10 bases and V by 6 bases; bases with no gene match: 7. In germline, CDR1 is SQVTM, CDR2 ANQGSEA. CDR3 size: 11 residues. CDR3 DNA: TGCAGCGTAGGACAGGGAAATTACTACACCTTC. It encodes CSVGQGNYYTF.

In this sample, this clonotype is medium-sized. The chain links TRBV27 to TRBJ2-3, with TRBD2 matching 9 bases. V was pared by 10 bases and J by 1 base, with 9 bases of the junction left unmatched. Looked up from germline, CDR1 is MNHEY and CDR2 is SMNVEV (reference sequence). There are 15 residues in the CDR3. Here the CDR3 reads CATALAGARTDTQYF. CDR3 coding DNA: TGTGCCACTGCTTTAGCGGGAGCTCGCACAGATACGCAGTATTTT.

V is TRBV13 and J is TRBJ2-7; D is unclear. The germline CDR1 and CDR2 sequences are PRHDT and FYEKMQ (reference sequence). The CDR3 consists of 12 residues. Trimming took 2 bases from V and 6 from J, leaving 8 bases between them. CDR3 sequence reads: CASSLPLREQYF. The DNA of the CDR3 is TGTGCCAGCAGCTTACCCCTACGCGAGCAGTACTTC.

Regarding this clonotype: One end of the junction is discordant with germline, which a read error may explain. The V gene is TRBV11-3, the J gene TRBJ1-2; D remains ambiguous. CDR3 size: 15 residues. Germline-derived CDR1 and CDR2 are SGHNT and YENEEA. The CDR3 DNA sequence: TGCGCCAGCAGCTTCCCCGGGGTCCCTAACTATGGCTACACCTTC. Encoded protein: CASSFPGVPNYGYTF.

The rearrangement joins TRBV6-5 to TRBJ1-1; no definite D call. The V gene's germline CDR1 is MNHEY and CDR2 SVGAGI. The CDR3 runs 14 residues. Deletions cut 2 bases from V and 4 bases from J, with 11 bases between. The CDR3 sequence is CASSYGGPGTEAFF. CDR3 nucleotides: TGTGCCAGCAGTTACGGCGGCCCCGGCACTGAAGCTTTCTTT.

A few counts support this clonotype. The chain combines TRBV11-3 with TRBJ1-3, with D uncertain. The length of the CDR3 is 14 residues. Looked up from germline, CDR1 is SGHNT and CDR2 is YENEEA. The V end was cut by 5 bases, the J end by 7 bases, with 15 bases between. CDR3 protein: CASSPAGRRNTIYF. The DNA for the CDR3 is TGTGCCAGCAGCCCTGCCGGAAGGAGGAACACCATATATTTT.

This clonotype was picked up a small number of times. The rearrangement links TRBV10-3 to TRBJ2-7, with TRBD2 as a possible D gene (6 bases). Germline CDR1 reads ENHRY; CDR2 reads SYGVKD. The CDR3 runs 15 residues. V dropped 0 bases and J dropped 0 bases, with 9 bases sitting between them. CDR3 coding DNA: TGTGCCATCAGTGAGTCCGCGGGGAGCTCCTACGAGCAGTACTTC. Translated, it gives CAISESAGSSYEQYF.

The CDR3 coding sequence is TGTGCCAGCAGACTGAACCCACAGGGTGAAAATCAGCCCCAGCATTTT. Translated: CASRLNPQGENQPQHF. The chain couples TRBV12-3 or TRBV12-4 to TRBJ1-5; tentatively, D is TRBD1 (6 bases). The CDR3 spans 16 residues. Trimming cost V 6 bases and J 4 bases, with 19 bases left between them.

This clonotype was recorded a few times. This rearrangement joins TRBV30 to TRBJ1-2; D gene uncertain. The germline V gene has CDR1 GTSNPN and CDR2 SVGIG (reference sequence). The CDR3 covers 11 residues. Trimming cost V 0 bases and J 8 bases, with 7 bases left between them. The CDR3 region is CAWSVSRGYTF. In nucleotides, the CDR3 is TGTGCCTGGAGTGTAAGTCGGGGCTACACCTTC.

About this clonotype: A clone one base away is much larger, so this may be a read error. The chain employs TRBV11-3 and TRBJ1-1; D is unclear. The germline V and J ends were trimmed by 1 base and 4 bases, with 10 bases remaining between them. The V gene's germline CDR1 is SGHNT and CDR2 YENEEA. This CDR3 has 14 residues. Written as DNA, the CDR3 is TGTGCCAGCAGCTTAGTAAGACCTCTCACTGAAGCTTTCTTT. Translated: CASSLVRPLTEAFF.